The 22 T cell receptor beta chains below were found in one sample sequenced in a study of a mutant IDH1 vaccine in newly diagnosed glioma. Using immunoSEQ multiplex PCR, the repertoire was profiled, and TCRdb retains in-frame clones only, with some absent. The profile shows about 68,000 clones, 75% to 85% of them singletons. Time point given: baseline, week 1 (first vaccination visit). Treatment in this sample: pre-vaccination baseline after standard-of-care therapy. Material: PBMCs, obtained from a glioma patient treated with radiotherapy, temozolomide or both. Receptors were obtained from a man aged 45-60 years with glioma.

The CDR3 DNA sequence: TGTGCCAGCAGCCAAGAAGGGACAGGAGACTCTGGAAACACCATATATTTT. This translates into CASSQEGTGDSGNTIYF. The chain employs TRBV4-2 and TRBJ1-3; TRBD1 matches at 8 bases. V gave up 0 bases and J gave up 0 bases; unmatched junction bases: 4. The CDR3 has 17 amino acids. Germline CDR1 is LGHNA and CDR2 is YNFKEQ.

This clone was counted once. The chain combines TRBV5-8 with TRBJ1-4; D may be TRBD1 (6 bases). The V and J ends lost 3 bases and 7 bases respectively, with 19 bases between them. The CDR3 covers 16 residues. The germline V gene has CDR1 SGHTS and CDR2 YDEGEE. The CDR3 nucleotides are TGTGCCAGCAGCTCGGGGGTAGGGGGTGATGGTGAAAAACTGTTTTTT. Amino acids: CASSSGVGGDGEKLFF.

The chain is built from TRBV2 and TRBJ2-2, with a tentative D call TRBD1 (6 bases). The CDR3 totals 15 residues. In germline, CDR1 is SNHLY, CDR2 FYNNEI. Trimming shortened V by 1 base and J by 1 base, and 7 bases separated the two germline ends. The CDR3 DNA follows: TGTGCCAGCAGTGAAGAACAGGGGAACACCGGGGAGCTGTTTTTT. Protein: CASSEEQGNTGELFF. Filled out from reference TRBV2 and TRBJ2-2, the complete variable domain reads EPEVTQTPSHQVTQMGQEVILRCVPISNHLYFYWYRQILGQKVEFLVSFYNNEISEKSEIFDDQFSVERPDGSNFTLKIRSTKLEDSAMYFCASSEEQGNTGELFFGEGSRLTVL.

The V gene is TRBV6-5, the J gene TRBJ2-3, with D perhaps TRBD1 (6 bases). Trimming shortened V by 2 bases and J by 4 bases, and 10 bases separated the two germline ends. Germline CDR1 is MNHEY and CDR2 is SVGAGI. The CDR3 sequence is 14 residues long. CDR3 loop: CASSYATGADTQYF. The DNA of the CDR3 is TGTGCCAGCAGTTACGCGACAGGCGCAGATACGCAGTATTTT.

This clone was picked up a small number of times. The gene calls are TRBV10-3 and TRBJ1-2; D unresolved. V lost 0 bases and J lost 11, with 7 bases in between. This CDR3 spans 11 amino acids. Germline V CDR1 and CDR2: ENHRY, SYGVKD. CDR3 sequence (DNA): TGTGCCATCAGTGAGTCGACGGGTTACACCTTC. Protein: CAISESTGYTF.

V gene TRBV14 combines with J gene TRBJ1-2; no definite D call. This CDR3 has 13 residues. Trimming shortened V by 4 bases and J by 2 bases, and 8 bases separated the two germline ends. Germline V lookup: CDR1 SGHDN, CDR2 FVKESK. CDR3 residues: CASSPDINYGYTF. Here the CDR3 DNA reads TGTGCCAGCAGCCCAGACATAAACTATGGCTACACCTTC.

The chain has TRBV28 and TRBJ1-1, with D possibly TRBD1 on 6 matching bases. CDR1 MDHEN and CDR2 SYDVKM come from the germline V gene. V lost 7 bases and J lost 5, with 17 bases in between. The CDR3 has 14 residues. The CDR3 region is CASIGTGMGTEAFF. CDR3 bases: TGTGCCAGCATTGGTACAGGGATGGGGACTGAAGCTTTCTTT.

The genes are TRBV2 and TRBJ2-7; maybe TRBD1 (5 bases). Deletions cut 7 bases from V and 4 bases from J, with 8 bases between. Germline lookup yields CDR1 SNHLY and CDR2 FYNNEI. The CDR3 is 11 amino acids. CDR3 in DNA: TGTGCCAGCATTAAGGGGTACGAGCAGTACTTC. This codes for CASIKGYEQYF. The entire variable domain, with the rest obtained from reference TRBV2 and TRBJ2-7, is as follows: EPEVTQTPSHQVTQMGQEVILRCVPISNHLYFYWYRQILGQKVEFLVSFYNNEISEKSEIFDDQFSVERPDGSNFTLKIRSTKLEDSAMYFCASIKGYEQYFGPGTRLTVT.

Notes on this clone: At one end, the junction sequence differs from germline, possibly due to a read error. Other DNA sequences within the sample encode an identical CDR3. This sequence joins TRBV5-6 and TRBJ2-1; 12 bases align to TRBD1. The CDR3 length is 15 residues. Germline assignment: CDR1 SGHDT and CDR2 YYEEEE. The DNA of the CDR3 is TGTGCCAGCAGCTGGGACAGGGGGCGGCTTAATGAGCAATTCTTC. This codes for CASSWDRGRLNEQFF.

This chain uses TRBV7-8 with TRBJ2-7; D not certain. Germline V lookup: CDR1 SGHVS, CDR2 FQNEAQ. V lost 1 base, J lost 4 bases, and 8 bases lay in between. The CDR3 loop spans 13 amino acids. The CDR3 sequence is CASSLEGAYEQYF. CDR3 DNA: TGTGCCAGCAGCTTAGAGGGCGCGTACGAGCAGTACTTC.

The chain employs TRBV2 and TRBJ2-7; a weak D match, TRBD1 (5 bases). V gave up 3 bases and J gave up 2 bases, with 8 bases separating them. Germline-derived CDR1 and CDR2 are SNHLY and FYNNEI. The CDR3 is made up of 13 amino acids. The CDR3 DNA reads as TGTGCCAGCAGTGACTCAGGGACCTACGAGCAGTACTTC. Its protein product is CASSDSGTYEQYF.

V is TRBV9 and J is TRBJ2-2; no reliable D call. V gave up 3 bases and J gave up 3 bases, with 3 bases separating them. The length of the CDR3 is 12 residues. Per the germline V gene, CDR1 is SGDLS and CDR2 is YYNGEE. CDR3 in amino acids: CASSAYTGELFF. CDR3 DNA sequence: TGTGCCAGCAGCGCCTACACCGGGGAGCTGTTTTTT.

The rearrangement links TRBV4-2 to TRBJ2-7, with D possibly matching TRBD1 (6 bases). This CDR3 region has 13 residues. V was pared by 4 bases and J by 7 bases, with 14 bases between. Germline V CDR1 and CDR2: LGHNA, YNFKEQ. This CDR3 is CASSPRGIEEQYF. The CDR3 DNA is TGTGCCAGCAGCCCCAGGGGAATAGAGGAGCAGTACTTC.

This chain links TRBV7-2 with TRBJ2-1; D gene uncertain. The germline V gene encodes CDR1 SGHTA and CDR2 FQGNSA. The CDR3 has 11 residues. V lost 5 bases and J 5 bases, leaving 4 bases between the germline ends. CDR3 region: CASSPDNEQFF. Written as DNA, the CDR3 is TGTGCCAGCAGCCCTGACAATGAGCAGTTCTTC.

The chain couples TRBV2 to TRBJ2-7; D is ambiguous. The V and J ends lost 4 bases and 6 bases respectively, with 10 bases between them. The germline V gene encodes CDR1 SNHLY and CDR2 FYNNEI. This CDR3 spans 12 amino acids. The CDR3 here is CASSGAESEQYF. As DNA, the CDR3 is TGTGCCAGCAGTGGGGCGGAGTCCGAGCAGTACTTC. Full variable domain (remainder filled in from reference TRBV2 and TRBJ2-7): EPEVTQTPSHQVTQMGQEVILRCVPISNHLYFYWYRQILGQKVEFLVSFYNNEISEKSEIFDDQFSVERPDGSNFTLKIRSTKLEDSAMYFCASSGAESEQYFGPGTRLTVT.

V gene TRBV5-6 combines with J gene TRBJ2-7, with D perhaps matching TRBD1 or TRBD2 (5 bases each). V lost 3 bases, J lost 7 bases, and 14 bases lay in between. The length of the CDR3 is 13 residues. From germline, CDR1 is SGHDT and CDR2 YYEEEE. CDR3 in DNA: TGTGCCAGCAGCTCTATTTCGGGGCGAGAGCAGTACTTC. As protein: CASSSISGREQYF.

This CDR3 reads CAWSRQFNEKLFF. The CDR3 nucleotides read TGTGCCTGGAGTAGGCAGTTTAATGAAAAACTGTTTTTT. V and J are TRBV30 and TRBJ1-4, with D hard to call. The length of the CDR3 is 13 residues. The V end was cut by 2 bases, the J end by 4 bases, with 8 bases between. The V gene's germline CDR1 is GTSNPN and CDR2 SVGIG (reference sequence).

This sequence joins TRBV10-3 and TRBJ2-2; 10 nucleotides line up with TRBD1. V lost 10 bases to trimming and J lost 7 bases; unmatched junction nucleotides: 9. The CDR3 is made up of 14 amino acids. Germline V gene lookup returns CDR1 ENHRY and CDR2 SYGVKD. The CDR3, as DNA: TGTGCCAGCGCCGGGACAGGGGCGAACGGGGAGCTGTTTTTT. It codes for CASAGTGANGELFF.

In DNA form, the CDR3 reads TGCAGTGCGTTACAGGGCGGGGTGCAGTACTTC. It specifies CSALQGGVQYF. V and J are TRBV20-1 and TRBJ2-7, with D perhaps given as TRBD1 or TRBD2 (6 bases each). Trimming took off 6 bases at V and 9 bases at J, with 15 bases between the two ends. In germline, CDR1 is DFQATT, CDR2 SNEGSKA (reference sequence). The CDR3 length is 11 residues.

The CDR3 region has the DNA TGTGCCAGTAGTATCCGGGCAGGGGAGGTCAAGAACACTGAAGCTTTCTTT. Amino acid sequence: CASSIRAGEVKNTEAFF. The chain is built from TRBV19 and TRBJ1-1, with TRBD1 as a possible D gene (6 bases). The germline V gene has CDR1 LNHDA and CDR2 SQIVND (reference sequence). Trimming took 3 bases from V and 1 from J, leaving 18 bases between them. The CDR3 is 17 amino acids.

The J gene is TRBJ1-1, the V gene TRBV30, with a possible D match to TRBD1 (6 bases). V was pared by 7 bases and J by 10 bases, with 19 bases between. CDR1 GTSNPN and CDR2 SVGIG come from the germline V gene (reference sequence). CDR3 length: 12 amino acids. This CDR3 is CAFSGATDGAFF. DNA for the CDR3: TGTGCCTTCTCAGGGGCCACCGATGGAGCTTTCTTT.

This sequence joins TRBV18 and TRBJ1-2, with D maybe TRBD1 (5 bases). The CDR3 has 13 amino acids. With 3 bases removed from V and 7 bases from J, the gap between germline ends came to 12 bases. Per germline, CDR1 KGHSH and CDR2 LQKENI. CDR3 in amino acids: CASSPSDSRGYTF. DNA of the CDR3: TGTGCCAGCTCACCGTCTGACAGTCGTGGCTACACCTTC.